The rows below give T cell receptor beta chains drawn from one sample of a study of vaccination effects on CD4 cells after COVID-19. Their specific antigens are unknown. The repertoire was sequenced with immunoSEQ multiplex PCR; TCRdb's copy has only in-frame clones and lacks some. This table has 30,000 to 35,000 clones, 70% to 85% appearing once. The source was CD4+ T cells from PBMCs cultured without peptide, collected after COVID-19 vaccination. These TCRs come from a human donor who received a COVID-19 vaccine. Each CDR3 is given with its conserved first and last residue. A D gene is named only where the DNA matches it firmly. Clone size is not always given. Where it is, it says once, few, many or a class for expanded clones.

TRBJ1-1 | TRBV6-5 | few | NA | CASSPFGANTEAFF | TGTGCCAGCAGTCCTTTCGGGGCGAACACTGAAGCTTTCTTT
TRBJ1-1 | TRBV3-1/TRBV3-2 | NA | NA | CASSHPNQPGFRVSTEAFF | TGTGCCAGCAGCCACCCGAATCAACCAGGATTCCGGGTATCCACTGAAGCTTTCTTT
TRBJ2-2 | TRBV5-1 | NA | TRBD1 | CASSYRGRSDTGELFF | TGCGCCAGCAGCTACAGGGGTAGGAGTGACACCGGGGAGCTGTTTTTT
TRBJ2-7 | TRBV27 | NA | TRBD2 | CASSLSGEGFYEQYF | TGTGCCAGCAGTTTATCGGGGGAGGGTTTCTACGAGCAGTACTTC
TRBJ1-1 | TRBV29-1 | NA | NA | CSVGTGTTNTEAFF | TGCAGCGTTGGAACCGGGACTACGAACACTGAAGCTTTCTTT
TRBJ1-5 | TRBV5-1 | NA | TRBD1 | CASRNGTGNSNQPQHF | TGCGCCAGCAGAAACGGGACAGGTAATAGCAATCAGCCCCAGCATTTT
TRBJ2-3 | TRBV5-8 | NA | TRBD2 | CASSGIAGGPYHTQYF | TGTGCCAGCAGCGGGATAGCGGGAGGGCCTTACCATACGCAGTATTTT
TRBJ2-7 | TRBV9 | once | NA | CASSVGRDQRYEQYF | TGTGCCAGCAGCGTAGGGCGGGACCAGAGGTACGAGCAGTACTTC
TRBJ1-6 | TRBV21-1 | few | NA | CASSKWGVGDSPLHF | TGTGCCAGCAGCAAATGGGGGGTGGGCGATTCACCCCTCCACTTT
TRBJ1-1 | TRBV15 | once | NA | CATSRDRIGAFF | TGTGCCACCAGCAGAGATCGTATTGGAGCTTTCTTT
TRBJ2-5 | TRBV7-3 | NA | NA | CASSLKQGGTQYF | TGTGCCAGCAGCTTAAAACAGGGAGGGACCCAGTACTTC
TRBJ1-1 | TRBV27 | once | NA | CASSLQQRTEAFF | TGTGCCAGCAGTCTCCAACAGAGAACTGAAGCTTTCTTT
TRBJ1-2 | TRBV7-9 | NA | NA | CASSLDTGRANGYTF | TGTGCCAGCAGCTTAGATACGGGGCGGGCCAATGGCTACACCTTC
TRBJ2-1 | TRBV4-2 | NA | TRBD2 | CASSQLAGGGDEQFF | TGTGCCAGCAGCCAACTAGCGGGAGGGGGTGATGAGCAGTTCTTC
TRBJ2-7 | TRBV5-1 | NA | NA | CASSLGAEPYEQYF | TGCGCCAGCAGCTTGGGGGCAGAACCCTACGAGCAGTACTTC
TRBJ2-3 | TRBV5-1 | NA | TRBD2 | CASSSGLAGADTQYF | TGCGCCAGCAGCTCAGGACTAGCGGGAGCAGATACGCAGTATTTT
TRBJ2-3 | TRBV6-2/TRBV6-3 | few | NA | CASSRTDTQYF | TGTGCCAGCAGTCGCACAGATACGCAGTATTTT
TRBJ2-7 | TRBV5-8 | NA | NA | CASSWWVSRFYEQYF | TGTGCCAGCAGCTGGTGGGTCAGTAGATTCTACGAGCAGTACTTC
TRBJ1-6 | TRBV7-3 | NA | NA | CASSLGHSNSPLHF | TGTGCCAGCAGTCTCGGACATTCCAATTCACCCCTCCACTTT
TRBJ1-2 | TRBV27 | once | NA | CASSPGYNVGYTF | TGTGCCAGCAGTCCCGGATACAACGTTGGCTACACCTTC
TRBJ2-7 | TRBV18 | NA | NA | CASSLGQREQYF | TGTGCCAGCTCCTTAGGACAACGCGAGCAGTACTTC